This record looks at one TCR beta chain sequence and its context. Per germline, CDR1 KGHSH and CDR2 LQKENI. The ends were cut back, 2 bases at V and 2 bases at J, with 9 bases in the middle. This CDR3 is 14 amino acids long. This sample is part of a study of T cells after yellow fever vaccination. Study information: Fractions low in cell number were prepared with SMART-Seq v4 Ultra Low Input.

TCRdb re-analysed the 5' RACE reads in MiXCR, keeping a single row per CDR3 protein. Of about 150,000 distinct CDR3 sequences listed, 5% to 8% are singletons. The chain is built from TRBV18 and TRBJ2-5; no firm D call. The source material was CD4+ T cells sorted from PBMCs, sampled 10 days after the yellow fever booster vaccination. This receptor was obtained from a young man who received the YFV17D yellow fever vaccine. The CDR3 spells CASSPTGNQETQYF. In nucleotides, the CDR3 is TGTGCCAGCTCACCAACTGGGAATCAAGAGACCCAGTACTTC.